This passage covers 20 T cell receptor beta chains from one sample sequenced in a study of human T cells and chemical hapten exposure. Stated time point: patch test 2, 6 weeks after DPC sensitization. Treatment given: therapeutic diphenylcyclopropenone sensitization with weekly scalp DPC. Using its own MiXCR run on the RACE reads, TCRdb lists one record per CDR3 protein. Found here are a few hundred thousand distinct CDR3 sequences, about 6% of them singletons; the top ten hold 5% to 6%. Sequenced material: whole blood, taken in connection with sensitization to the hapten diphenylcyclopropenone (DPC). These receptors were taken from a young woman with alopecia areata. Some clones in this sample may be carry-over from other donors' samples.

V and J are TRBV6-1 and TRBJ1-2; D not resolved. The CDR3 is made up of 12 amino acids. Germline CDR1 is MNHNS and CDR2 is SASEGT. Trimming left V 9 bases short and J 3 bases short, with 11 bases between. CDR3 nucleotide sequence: TGTGCCAGTTACACTGGGGACTATGGCTACACCTTC. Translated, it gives CASYTGDYGYTF.

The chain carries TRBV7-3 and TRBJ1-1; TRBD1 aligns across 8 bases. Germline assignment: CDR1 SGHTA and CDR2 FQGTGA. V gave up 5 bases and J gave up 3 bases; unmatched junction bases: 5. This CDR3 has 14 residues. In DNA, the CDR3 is TGTGCCAGCAGCGCGGACAGGGATGACACTGAAGCTTTCTTT. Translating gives CASSADRDDTEAFF.

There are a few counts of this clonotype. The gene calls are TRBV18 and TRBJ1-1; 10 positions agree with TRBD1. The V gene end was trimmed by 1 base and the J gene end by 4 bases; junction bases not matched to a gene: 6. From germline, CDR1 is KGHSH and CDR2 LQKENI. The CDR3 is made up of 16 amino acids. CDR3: CASSPLPGTGATEAFF. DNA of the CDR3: TGTGCCAGCTCACCACTTCCCGGGACAGGGGCCACTGAAGCTTTCTTT. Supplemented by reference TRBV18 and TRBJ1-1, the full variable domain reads NAGVMQNPRHLVRRRGQEARLRCSPMKGHSHVYWYRQLPEEGLKFMVYLQKENIIDESGMPKERFSAEFPKEGPSILRIQQVVRGDSAAYFCASSPLPGTGATEAFFGQGTRLTVV.

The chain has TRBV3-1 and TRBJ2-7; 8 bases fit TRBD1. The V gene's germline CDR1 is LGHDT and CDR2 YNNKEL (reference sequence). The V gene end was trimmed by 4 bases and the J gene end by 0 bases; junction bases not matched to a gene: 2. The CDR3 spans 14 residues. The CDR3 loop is CASSRTGNSYEQYF. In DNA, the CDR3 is TGTGCCAGCAGCCGGACAGGGAACTCCTACGAGCAGTACTTC.

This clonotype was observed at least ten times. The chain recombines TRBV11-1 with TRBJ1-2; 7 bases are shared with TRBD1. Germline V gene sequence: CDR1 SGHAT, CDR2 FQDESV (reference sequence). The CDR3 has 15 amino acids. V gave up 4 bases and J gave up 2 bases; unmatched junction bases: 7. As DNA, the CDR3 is TGTGCCAGCAGCTCGCAGGGGGAACTAAACTATGGCTACACCTTC. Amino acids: CASSSQGELNYGYTF.

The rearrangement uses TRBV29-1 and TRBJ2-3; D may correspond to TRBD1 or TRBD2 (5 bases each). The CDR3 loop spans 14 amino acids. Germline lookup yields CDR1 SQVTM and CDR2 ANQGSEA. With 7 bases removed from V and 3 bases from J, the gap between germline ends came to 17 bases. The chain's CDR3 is CSAVRGPDTDTQYF. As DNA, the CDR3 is TGCAGCGCCGTAAGGGGACCAGATACAGATACGCAGTATTTT.

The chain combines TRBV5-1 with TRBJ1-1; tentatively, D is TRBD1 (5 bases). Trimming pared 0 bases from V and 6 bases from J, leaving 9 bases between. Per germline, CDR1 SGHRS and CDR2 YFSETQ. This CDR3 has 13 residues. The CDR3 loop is CASSLASGPEAFF. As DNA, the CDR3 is TGCGCCAGCAGCTTGGCATCAGGGCCTGAAGCTTTCTTT.

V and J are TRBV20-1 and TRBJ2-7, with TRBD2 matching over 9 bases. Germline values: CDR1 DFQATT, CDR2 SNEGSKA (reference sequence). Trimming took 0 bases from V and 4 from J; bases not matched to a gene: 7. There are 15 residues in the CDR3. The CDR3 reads CSARDLARGGYEQYF. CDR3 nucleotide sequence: TGCAGTGCTAGAGATCTGGCGCGGGGGGGATACGAGCAGTACTTC.

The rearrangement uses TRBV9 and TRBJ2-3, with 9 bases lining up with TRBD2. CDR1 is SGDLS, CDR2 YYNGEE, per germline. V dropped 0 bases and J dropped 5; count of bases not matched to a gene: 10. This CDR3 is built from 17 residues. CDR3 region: CASSVEGAGGPIDTQYF. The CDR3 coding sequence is TGTGCCAGCAGCGTAGAAGGAGCGGGGGGCCCCATAGATACGCAGTATTTT.

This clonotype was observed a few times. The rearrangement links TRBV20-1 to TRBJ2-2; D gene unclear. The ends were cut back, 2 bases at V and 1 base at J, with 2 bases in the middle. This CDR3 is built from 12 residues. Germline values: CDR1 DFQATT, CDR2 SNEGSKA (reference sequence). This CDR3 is CSARRNTGELFF. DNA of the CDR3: TGCAGTGCTAGAAGGAACACCGGGGAGCTGTTTTTT.

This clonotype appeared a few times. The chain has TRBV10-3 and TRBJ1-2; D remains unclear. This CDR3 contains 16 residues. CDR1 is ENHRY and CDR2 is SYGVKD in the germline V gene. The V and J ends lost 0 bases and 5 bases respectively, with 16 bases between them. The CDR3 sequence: CAISESRTADAYGYTF. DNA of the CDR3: TGTGCCATCAGTGAGTCAAGAACGGCGGACGCTTATGGCTACACCTTC.

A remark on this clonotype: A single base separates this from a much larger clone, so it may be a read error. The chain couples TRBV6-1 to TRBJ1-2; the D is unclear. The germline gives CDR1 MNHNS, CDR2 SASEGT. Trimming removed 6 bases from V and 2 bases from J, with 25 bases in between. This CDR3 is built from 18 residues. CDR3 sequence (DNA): TGTGCCAGCAGACCCGGACGGAATAGGCCCTGCAAAAACTATGGCTACACCTTC. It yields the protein CASRPGRNRPCKNYGYTF.

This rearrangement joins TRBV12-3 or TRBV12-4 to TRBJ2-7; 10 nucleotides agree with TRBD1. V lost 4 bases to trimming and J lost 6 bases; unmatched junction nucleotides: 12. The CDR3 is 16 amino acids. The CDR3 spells CASSSSPQTGGAEQYF. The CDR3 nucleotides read TGTGCCAGCAGTTCCTCGCCCCAGACAGGGGGCGCCGAGCAGTACTTC.

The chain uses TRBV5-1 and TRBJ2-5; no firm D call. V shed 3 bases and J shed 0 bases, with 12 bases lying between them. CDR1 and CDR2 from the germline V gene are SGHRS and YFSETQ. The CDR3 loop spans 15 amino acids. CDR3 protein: CASSYTFMYQETQYF. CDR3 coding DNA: TGCGCCAGCAGCTACACCTTTATGTACCAAGAGACCCAGTACTTC.

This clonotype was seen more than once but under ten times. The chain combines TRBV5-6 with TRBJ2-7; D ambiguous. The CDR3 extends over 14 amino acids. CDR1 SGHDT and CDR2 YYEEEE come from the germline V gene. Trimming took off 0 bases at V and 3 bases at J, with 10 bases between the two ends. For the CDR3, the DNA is TGTGCCAGCAGCTTGGGGGGTCCCATCTACGAGCAGTACTTC. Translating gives CASSLGGPIYEQYF.

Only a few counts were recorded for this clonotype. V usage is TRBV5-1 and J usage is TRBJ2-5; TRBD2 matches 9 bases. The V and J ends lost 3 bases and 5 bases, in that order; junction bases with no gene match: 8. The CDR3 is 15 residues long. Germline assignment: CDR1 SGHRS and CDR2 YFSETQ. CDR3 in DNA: TGCGCCAGCAGCTGGAGGAGCGGGGGGCTGGAGACCCAGTACTTC. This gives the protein CASSWRSGGLETQYF.

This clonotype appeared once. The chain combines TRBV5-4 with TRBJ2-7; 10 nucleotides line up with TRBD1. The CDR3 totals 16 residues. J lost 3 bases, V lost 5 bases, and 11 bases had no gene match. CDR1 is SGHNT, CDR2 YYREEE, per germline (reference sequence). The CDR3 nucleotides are TGTGCCAGCAGACCCGCCGGGACAGGGGTTATCTACGAGCAGTACTTC. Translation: CASRPAGTGVIYEQYF.

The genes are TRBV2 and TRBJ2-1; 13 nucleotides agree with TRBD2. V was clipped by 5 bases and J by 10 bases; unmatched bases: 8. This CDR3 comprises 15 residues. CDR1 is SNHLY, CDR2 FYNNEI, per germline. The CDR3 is CASSLTSGGAWEQFF. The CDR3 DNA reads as TGTGCCAGCAGTCTCACTAGCGGGGGGGCCTGGGAGCAGTTCTTC.

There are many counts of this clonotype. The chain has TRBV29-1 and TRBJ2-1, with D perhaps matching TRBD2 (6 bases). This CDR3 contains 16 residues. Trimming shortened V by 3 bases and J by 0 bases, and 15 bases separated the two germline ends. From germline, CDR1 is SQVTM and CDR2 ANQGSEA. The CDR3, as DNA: TGCAGCGTTGATAGGGAGGTTACGAGCTCCTACAATGAGCAGTTCTTC. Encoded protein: CSVDREVTSSYNEQFF.

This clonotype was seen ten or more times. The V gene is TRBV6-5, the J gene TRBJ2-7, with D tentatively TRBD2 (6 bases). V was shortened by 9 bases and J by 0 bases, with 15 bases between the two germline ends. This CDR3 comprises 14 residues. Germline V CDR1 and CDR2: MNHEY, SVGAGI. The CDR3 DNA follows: TGTGCCAGTTCGCGGGACCGGAGCTCCTACGAGCAGTACTTC. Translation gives CASSRDRSSYEQYF.